Below are 18 T cell receptor beta chains sequenced from a single sample in a study of CD8 T cells in ankylosing spondylitis. TCRdb ran MiXCR on the 5' RACE reads and lists one entry per CDR3 protein. The sample contains fewer than 250,000 distinct CDR3 sequences, roughly 10% of which appear only once. The sample taken for sequencing was blood, either unsorted or a sorted T cell fraction (not recorded which). The receptors come from a male donor with ankylosing spondylitis or in good health (not recorded which).

This clonotype was seen only a few times. The chain joins TRBV15 to TRBJ2-7; 7 bases map to TRBD1. The germline V gene has CDR1 LNHNV and CDR2 YYDKDF (reference sequence). The J segment lost 5 bases and the V segment lost 0 bases, leaving 7 bases of the junction unmatched. There are 15 residues in the CDR3. The CDR3 DNA reads TGTGCCACCAGCAGAGATGTAGGGACAGTCGACGAGCAGTACTTC. It encodes CATSRDVGTVDEQYF.

This clonotype has at least ten counts. The gene calls are TRBV3-1 and TRBJ2-1; 7 bases map to TRBD2. The CDR3 runs 16 residues. Germline CDR1 LGHDT, CDR2 YNNKEL (reference sequence). J gave up 3 bases and V 8 bases, and 13 bases lay outside the gene matches. The CDR3 spells CASEPSGGLLYNEQFF. CDR3 DNA: TGTGCCAGCGAACCCTCGGGGGGACTCCTCTACAATGAGCAGTTCTTC.

The sample holds one count of this clonotype. V gene TRBV6-6 combines with J gene TRBJ1-5, with TRBD1 matching 8 bases. Trimming removed 9 bases from V and 9 bases from J; junction bases left unmatched: 7. Looked up from germline, CDR1 is MNHNY and CDR2 is SVGAGI (reference sequence). The CDR3 has 12 residues. This CDR3 is CASSGQGGPQHF. For the CDR3, the DNA is TGTGCCAGTTCAGGACAGGGAGGGCCCCAGCATTTT.

This clonotype was recorded many times. The genes are TRBV15 and TRBJ1-2, with a tentative D call TRBD1 (5 bases). Per the germline V gene, CDR1 is LNHNV and CDR2 is YYDKDF (reference sequence). Trimming removed 0 bases at V and 4 bases at J, with 9 bases between. The CDR3 consists of 14 residues. The CDR3 loop is CATSRDTGTYGYTF. The CDR3 nucleotides are TGTGCCACCAGCAGAGATACGGGGACCTATGGCTACACCTTC.

The chain combines TRBV4-1 with TRBJ1-2; possible D gene TRBD1, 5 bases. The CDR3 has 17 amino acids. The V and J ends lost 4 bases and 0 bases respectively, with 18 bases between them. The germline CDR1 and CDR2 sequences are MGHRA and YSYEKL. The CDR3 sequence: CASSRVYAGGPNYGYTF. The DNA of the CDR3 is TGCGCCAGCAGCCGAGTCTACGCGGGGGGTCCTAACTATGGCTACACCTTC.

This clonotype was found a few times. V gene TRBV30 combines with J gene TRBJ2-3; maybe TRBD2 (6 bases). The CDR3 has 14 amino acids. The ends were cut back, 0 bases at V and 7 bases at J, with 14 bases in the middle. Germline V lookup: CDR1 GTSNPN, CDR2 SVGIG (reference sequence). The CDR3, as DNA: TGTGCCTGGAGTGTATCACGGAGGGCGCATACGCAGTATTTT. It codes for CAWSVSRRAHTQYF.

The rearrangement joins TRBV20-1 to TRBJ2-5, with D possibly being TRBD1 or TRBD2 (5 bases each). Germline CDR1 DFQATT, CDR2 SNEGSKA (reference sequence). V gave up 6 bases and J gave up 4 bases, with 15 bases separating them. CDR3 length: 13 amino acids. In DNA, the CDR3 is TGCAGTGCACCAAGGGGAGAAGGAGAGACCCAGTACTTC. This codes for CSAPRGEGETQYF.

The genes are TRBV9 and TRBJ2-3; D not certain. CDR1 is SGDLS and CDR2 is YYNGEE in the germline V gene. The CDR3 is made up of 14 amino acids. Trimming took 0 bases from V and 0 from J, leaving 5 bases between them. The CDR3 spells CASSVGVSTDTQYF. The CDR3 nucleotides read TGTGCCAGCAGCGTAGGGGTGAGCACAGATACGCAGTATTTT.

This clonotype was seen at least ten times. The chain employs TRBV20-1 and TRBJ1-2; D is uncertain. V dropped 5 bases and J dropped 7 bases, with 20 bases sitting between them. The germline CDR1 and CDR2 sequences are DFQATT and SNEGSKA (reference sequence). The CDR3 totals 14 residues. CDR3 in amino acids: CSAPTAVPGGGYTF. In nucleotides, the CDR3 is TGCAGTGCTCCGACGGCCGTCCCCGGAGGTGGCTACACCTTC.

A few counts support this clonotype. V and J are TRBV7-2 and TRBJ2-1; 12 nucleotides agree with TRBD2. This CDR3 is 16 amino acids long. Germline trimming cut 3 bases from V and 4 bases from J; bases unmatched to any gene: 4. CDR1 is SGHTA and CDR2 is FQGNSA in the germline V gene. CDR3 residues: CASSFELAGGYNEQFF. DNA of the CDR3: TGTGCCAGCAGCTTCGAACTAGCGGGAGGTTACAATGAGCAGTTCTTC.

The chain employs TRBV6-1 and TRBJ2-2; 8 bases are shared with TRBD1. V trimming: 4 bases; J trimming: 4 bases; junction bases outside the gene matches: 11. Germline V lookup: CDR1 MNHNS, CDR2 SASEGT. CDR3 length: 17 residues. CDR3 loop: CASSGRDRGPFTGELFF. CDR3 bases: TGTGCCAGCAGTGGCCGAGACAGGGGACCTTTCACCGGGGAGCTGTTTTTT.

This clonotype was seen at least ten times. This chain connects TRBV6-1 to TRBJ2-7; no reliable D call. Germline CDR1 MNHNS, CDR2 SASEGT. CDR3 length: 15 residues. Trimming pared 5 bases from V and 3 bases from J, leaving 17 bases between. CDR3 nucleotide sequence: TGTGCCAGCAGTCAGCTTACCGGCCCAATCTACGAGCAGTACTTC. Its protein is CASSQLTGPIYEQYF.

This clonotype was observed at least ten times. Germline is not matched at one junction end, which may reflect a read error. The chain joins TRBV12-3 or TRBV12-4 to TRBJ2-7, with 9 nucleotides matching TRBD1. This CDR3 contains 11 residues. CDR3 DNA sequence: TGTGCCAGCAGTCTCCGGGACAGGGCCGTCTTC. As protein: CASSLRDRAVF.

The chain joins TRBV20-1 to TRBJ2-7; D is ambiguous. V was clipped by 0 bases and J by 0 bases, with 12 bases between them. In germline, CDR1 is DFQATT, CDR2 SNEGSKA (reference sequence). CDR3 length: 15 amino acids. CDR3 residues: CSARDSAESSYEQYF. The CDR3 nucleotides read TGCAGTGCTAGAGATTCGGCGGAGAGCTCCTACGAGCAGTACTTC.

The gene calls are TRBV20-1 and TRBJ1-2, with D maybe TRBD1 (5 bases). Per germline, CDR1 DFQATT and CDR2 SNEGSKA (reference sequence). V lost 2 bases to trimming and J lost 5 bases, with 12 bases between them. The length of the CDR3 is 13 residues. The CDR3 spells CSARIPGSYGYTF. CDR3 DNA: TGCAGTGCTAGAATACCAGGGTCTTATGGCTACACCTTC.

The chain couples TRBV14 to TRBJ2-7; no clear D gene. V lost 3 bases, J lost 3 bases, and 12 bases lay in between. This CDR3 has 14 residues. In germline, CDR1 is SGHDN, CDR2 FVKESK. The CDR3 sequence: CASSQIAGFYEQYF. The CDR3 bases are TGTGCCAGCAGCCAGATCGCCGGCTTCTACGAGCAGTACTTC.

This sequence joins TRBV19 and TRBJ1-4; 8 nucleotides match TRBD1. The germline CDR1 and CDR2 sequences are LNHDA and SQIVND (reference sequence). V lost 6 bases to trimming and J lost 8 bases; unmatched junction nucleotides: 8. The CDR3 contains 14 residues. CDR3 region: CASRHTGGNEKLFF. The CDR3 DNA is TGTGCCAGTAGACACACAGGGGGAAACGAAAAACTGTTTTTT.

This clonotype was seen ten or more times. The gene calls are TRBV5-1 and TRBJ1-6; D unclear. The germline V gene has CDR1 SGHRS and CDR2 YFSETQ. The length of the CDR3 is 15 residues. V gave up 0 bases and J gave up 5 bases, with 9 bases separating them. In DNA, the CDR3 is TGCGCCAGCAGCTTGGGGCAGACTAATAATTCACCCCTCCACTTT. Protein product: CASSLGQTNNSPLHF.